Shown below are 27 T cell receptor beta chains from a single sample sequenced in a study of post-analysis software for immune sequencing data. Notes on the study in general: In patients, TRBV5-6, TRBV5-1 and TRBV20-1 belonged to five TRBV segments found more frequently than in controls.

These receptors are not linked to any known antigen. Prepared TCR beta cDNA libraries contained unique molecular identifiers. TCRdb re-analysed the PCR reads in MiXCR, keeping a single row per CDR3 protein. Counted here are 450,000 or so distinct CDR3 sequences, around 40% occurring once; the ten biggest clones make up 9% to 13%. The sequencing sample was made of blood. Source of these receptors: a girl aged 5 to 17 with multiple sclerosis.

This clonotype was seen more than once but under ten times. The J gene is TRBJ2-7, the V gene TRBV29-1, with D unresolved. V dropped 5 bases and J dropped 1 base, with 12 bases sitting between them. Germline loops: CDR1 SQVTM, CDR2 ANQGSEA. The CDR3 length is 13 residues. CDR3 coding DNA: TGCAGCGTTCCAGGTGCAGTTTCCTACGAGCAGTACTTC. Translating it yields CSVPGAVSYEQYF.

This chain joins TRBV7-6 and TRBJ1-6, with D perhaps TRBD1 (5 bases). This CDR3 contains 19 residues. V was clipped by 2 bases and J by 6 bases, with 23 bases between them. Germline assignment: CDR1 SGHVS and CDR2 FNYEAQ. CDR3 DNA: TGTGCCAGCAGCTTAAAGGCTCAAAACCAGGGTGTTTCTAATTCACCCCTCCACTTT. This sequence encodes CASSLKAQNQGVSNSPLHF.

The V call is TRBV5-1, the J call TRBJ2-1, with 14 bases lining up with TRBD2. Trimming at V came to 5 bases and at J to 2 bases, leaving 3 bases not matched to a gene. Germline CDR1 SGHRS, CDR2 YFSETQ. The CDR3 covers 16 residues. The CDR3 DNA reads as TGCGCCAGCAGGACTAGCGGGAGGGGACCCTACAATGAGCAGTTCTTC. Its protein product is CASRTSGRGPYNEQFF.

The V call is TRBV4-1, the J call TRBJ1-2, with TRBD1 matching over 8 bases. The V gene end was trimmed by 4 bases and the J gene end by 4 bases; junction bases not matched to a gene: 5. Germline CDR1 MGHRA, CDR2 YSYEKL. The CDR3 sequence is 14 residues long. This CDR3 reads CASSRDRGIYGYTF. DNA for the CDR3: TGCGCCAGCAGCCGAGACAGGGGTATCTATGGCTACACCTTC.

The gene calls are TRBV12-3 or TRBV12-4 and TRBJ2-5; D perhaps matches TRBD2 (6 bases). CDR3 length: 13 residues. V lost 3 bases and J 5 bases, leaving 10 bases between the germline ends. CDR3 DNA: TGTGCCAGCAGTTTCCTAGCGCTGGAGACCCAGTACTTC. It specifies CASSFLALETQYF.

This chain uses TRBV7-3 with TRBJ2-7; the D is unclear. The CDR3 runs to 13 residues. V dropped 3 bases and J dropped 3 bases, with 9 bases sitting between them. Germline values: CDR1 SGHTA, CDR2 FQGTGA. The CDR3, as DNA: TGTGCCAGCAGCTTGACCCCCTTCTACGAGCAGTACTTC. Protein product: CASSLTPFYEQYF.

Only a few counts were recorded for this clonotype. The CDR3 DNA follows: TGTGCCAGCAGTTACACTGCAGGGTACGAGCAGTTCTTC. It translates to CASSYTAGYEQFF. The chain has TRBV6-5 and TRBJ2-1, with D possibly matching TRBD1 (5 bases). This CDR3 comprises 13 residues. V lost 2 bases and J 10 bases, leaving 12 bases between the germline ends. Per the germline V gene, CDR1 is MNHEY and CDR2 is SVGAGI.

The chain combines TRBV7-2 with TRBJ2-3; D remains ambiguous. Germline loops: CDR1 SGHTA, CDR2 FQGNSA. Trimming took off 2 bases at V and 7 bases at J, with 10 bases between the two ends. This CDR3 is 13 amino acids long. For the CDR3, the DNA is TGTGCCAGCAGCTTATATTTGGTAAATACGCAGTATTTT. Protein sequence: CASSLYLVNTQYF.

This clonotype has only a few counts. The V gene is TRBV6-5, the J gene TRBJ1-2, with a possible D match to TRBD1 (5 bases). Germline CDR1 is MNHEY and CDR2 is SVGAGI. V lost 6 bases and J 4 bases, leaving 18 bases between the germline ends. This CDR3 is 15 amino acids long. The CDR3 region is CASSPDRTPGYGYTF. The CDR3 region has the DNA TGTGCCAGCAGCCCAGACAGAACCCCCGGCTATGGCTACACCTTC.

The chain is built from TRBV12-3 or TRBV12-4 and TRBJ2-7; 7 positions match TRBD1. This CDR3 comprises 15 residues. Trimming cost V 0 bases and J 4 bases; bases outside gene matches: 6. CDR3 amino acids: CASSLAGTVNYEQYF. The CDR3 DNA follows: TGTGCCAGCAGTTTAGCCGGGACAGTAAATTACGAGCAGTACTTC.

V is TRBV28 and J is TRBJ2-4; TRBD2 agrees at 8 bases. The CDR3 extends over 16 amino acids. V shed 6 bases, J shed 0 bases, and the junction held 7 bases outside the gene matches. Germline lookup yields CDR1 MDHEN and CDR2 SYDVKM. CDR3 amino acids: CASSRRGEIAKNIQYF. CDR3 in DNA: TGTGCCAGCAGCCGGCGGGGGGAAATAGCCAAAAACATTCAGTACTTC.

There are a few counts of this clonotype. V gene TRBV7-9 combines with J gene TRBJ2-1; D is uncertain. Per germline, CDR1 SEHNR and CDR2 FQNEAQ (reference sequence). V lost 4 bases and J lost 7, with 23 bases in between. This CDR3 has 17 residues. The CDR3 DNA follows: TGTGCCAGCAGCTCCCCAAGATCCATCACCGTGGGGAATGAGCAGTTCTTC. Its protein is CASSSPRSITVGNEQFF. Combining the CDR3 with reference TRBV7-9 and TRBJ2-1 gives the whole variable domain DTGVSQNPRHKITKRGQNVTFRCDPISEHNRLYWYRQTLGQGPEFLTYFQNEAQLEKSRLLSDRFSAERPKGSFSTLEIQRTEQGDSAMYLCASSSPRSITVGNEQFFGPGTRLTVL.

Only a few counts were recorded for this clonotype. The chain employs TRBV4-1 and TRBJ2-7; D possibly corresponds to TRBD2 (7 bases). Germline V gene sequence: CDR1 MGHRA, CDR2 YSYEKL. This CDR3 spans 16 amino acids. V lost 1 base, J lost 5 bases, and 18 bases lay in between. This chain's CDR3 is CASSQGGGASWDEQYF. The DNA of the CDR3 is TGCGCCAGCAGCCAAGGAGGGGGGGCTTCCTGGGACGAGCAGTACTTC.

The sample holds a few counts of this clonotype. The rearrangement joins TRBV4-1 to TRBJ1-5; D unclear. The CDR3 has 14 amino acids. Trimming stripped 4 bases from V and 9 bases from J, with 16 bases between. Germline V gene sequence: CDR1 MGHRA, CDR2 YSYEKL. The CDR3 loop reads CASSPSTGKVPQHF. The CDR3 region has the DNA TGCGCCAGCAGCCCCTCCACGGGGAAAGTGCCCCAGCATTTT.

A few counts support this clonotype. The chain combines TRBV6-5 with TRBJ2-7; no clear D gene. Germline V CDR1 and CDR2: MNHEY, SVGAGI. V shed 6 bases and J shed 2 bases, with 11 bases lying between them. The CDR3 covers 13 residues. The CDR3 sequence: CASRPPWAYEQYF. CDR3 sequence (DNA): TGTGCCAGCAGGCCTCCTTGGGCCTACGAGCAGTACTTC.

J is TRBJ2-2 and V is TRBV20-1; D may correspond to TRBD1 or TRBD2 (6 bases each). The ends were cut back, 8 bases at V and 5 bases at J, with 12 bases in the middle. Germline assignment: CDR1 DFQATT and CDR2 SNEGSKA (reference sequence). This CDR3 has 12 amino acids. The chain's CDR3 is CSTTGRTGELFF. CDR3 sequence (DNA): TGCAGTACTACAGGGAGGACCGGGGAGCTGTTTTTT.

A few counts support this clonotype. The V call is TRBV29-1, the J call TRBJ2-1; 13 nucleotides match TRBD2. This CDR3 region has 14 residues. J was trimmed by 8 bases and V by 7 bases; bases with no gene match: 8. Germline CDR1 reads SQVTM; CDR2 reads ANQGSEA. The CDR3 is CSARLAGGVYEQFF. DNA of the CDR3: TGCAGCGCCCGACTAGCGGGAGGAGTCTATGAGCAGTTCTTC.

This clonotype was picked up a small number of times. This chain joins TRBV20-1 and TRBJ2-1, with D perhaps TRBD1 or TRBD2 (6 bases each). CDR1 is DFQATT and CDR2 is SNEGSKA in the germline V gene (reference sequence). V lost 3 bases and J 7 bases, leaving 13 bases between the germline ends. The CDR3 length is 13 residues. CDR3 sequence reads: CSASSEGGNEQFF. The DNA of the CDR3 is TGCAGTGCTAGTTCTGAGGGGGGAAATGAGCAGTTCTTC.

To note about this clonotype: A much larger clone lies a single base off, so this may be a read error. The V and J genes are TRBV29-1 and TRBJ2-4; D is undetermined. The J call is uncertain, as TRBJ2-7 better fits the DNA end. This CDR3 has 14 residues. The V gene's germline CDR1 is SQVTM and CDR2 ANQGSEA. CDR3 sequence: CSVAQDGYIYEQYF. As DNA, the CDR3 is TGCAGCGTTGCCCAGGATGGCTACATCTACGAGCAGTACTTC.

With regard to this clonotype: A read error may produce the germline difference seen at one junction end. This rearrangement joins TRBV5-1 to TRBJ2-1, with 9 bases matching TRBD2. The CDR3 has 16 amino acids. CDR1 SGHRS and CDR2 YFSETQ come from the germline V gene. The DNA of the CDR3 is TGCGGCAGCAGCTTGATCGTCGGGACTAGCAACAATGAGCAGTTCTTC. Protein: CGSSLIVGTSNNEQFF.

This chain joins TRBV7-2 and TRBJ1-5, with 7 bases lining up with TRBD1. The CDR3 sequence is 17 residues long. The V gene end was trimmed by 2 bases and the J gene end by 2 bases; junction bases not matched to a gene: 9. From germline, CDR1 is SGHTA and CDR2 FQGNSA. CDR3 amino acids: CASSLLTGPYGNQPQHF. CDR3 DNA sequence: TGTGCCAGCAGCTTATTGACAGGGCCGTATGGCAATCAGCCCCAGCATTTT.

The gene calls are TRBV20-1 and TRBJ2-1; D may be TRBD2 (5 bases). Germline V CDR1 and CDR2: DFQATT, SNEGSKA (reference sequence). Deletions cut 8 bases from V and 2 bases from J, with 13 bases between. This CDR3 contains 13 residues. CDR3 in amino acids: CSRRSFAYNEQFF. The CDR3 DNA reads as TGCAGTCGGAGGAGTTTCGCCTACAATGAGCAGTTCTTC.

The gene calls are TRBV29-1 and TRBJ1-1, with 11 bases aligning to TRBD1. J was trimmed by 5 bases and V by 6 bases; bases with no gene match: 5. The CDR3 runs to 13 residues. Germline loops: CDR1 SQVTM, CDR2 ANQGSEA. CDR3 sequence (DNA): TGCAGCGTGGACAGGGGGCTCGGTACTGAAGCTTTCTTT. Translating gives CSVDRGLGTEAFF. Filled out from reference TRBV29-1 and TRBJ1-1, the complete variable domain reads SAVISQKPSRDICQRGTSLTIQCQVDSQVTMMFWYRQQPGQSLTLIATANQGSEATYESGFVIDKFPISRPNLTFSTLTVSNMSPEDSSIYLCSVDRGLGTEAFFGQGTRLTVV.

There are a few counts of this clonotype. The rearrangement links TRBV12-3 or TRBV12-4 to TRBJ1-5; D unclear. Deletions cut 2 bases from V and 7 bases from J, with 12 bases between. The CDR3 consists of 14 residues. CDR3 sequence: CASSLIALEQPQHF. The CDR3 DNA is TGTGCCAGCAGTTTAATAGCCCTCGAACAGCCCCAGCATTTT.

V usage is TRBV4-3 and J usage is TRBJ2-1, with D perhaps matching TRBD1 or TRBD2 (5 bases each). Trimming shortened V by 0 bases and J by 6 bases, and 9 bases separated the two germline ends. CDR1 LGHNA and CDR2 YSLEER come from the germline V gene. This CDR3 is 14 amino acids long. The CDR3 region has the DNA TGCGCCAGCAGCCAAGATGCAGGGAGCAATGAGCAGTTCTTC. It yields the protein CASSQDAGSNEQFF.

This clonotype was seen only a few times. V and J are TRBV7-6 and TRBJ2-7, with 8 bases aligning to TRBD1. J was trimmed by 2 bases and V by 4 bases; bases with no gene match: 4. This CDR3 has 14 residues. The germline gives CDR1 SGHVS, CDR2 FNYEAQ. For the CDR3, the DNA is TGTGCCAGCAGCTCCCGACAGGGGCCCTACGAGCAGTACTTC. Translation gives CASSSRQGPYEQYF.

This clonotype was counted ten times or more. CDR3: CATSRGPDRGPSPLHF. CDR3 in DNA: TGTGCCACCAGCAGAGGCCCAGACAGGGGGCCTTCACCCCTCCACTTT. This sequence joins TRBV15 and TRBJ1-6; TRBD1 matches at 10 bases. Germline V gives CDR1 LNHNV, CDR2 YYDKDF (reference sequence). Trimming cost V 1 base and J 9 bases; bases outside gene matches: 6. This CDR3 comprises 16 residues.